The 5 T cell receptor beta chains given below trace back to one sample, sequenced in a study of T-cell memory formation after mild COVID-19. TCRdb passed the 5' RACE reads through MiXCR, listing each CDR3 protein once. The table includes approximately 560,000 distinct CDR3 sequences, 15% to 20% detected once. The material sequenced was PBMCs or a T cell subset sorted from them (not recorded which). These receptors were obtained from an adult woman who had mild COVID-19 (a few samples of this study predate the infection). Cell type and time point are not known.

The chain recombines TRBV11-2 with TRBJ2-7; no firm D call. Per germline, CDR1 SGHAT and CDR2 FQNNGV. CDR3 length: 12 amino acids. V lost 5 bases to trimming and J lost 3 bases, with 8 bases between them. The CDR3 here is CASSPTDYEQYF. The CDR3 nucleotides read TGTGCCAGCAGCCCGACGGACTACGAGCAGTACTTC.

The rearrangement links TRBV12-3 or TRBV12-4 to TRBJ1-2, with D unclear. The CDR3 is made up of 13 amino acids. The V end was cut by 10 bases, the J end by 2 bases, with 14 bases between. The CDR3 bases are TGTGCCATCCAGTTTCAGACGAACTATGGCTACACCTTC. This encodes CAIQFQTNYGYTF.

The chain uses TRBV30 and TRBJ2-6; 7 bases are shared with TRBD1. Trimming at V came to 2 bases and at J to 0 bases, leaving 7 bases not matched to a gene. The CDR3 extends over 17 amino acids. Looked up from germline, CDR1 is GTSNPN and CDR2 is SVGIG (reference sequence). The CDR3, as DNA: TGTGCCTGGAGTATTGGACAGGCGAGCTCTGGGGCCAACGTCCTGACTTTC. It encodes CAWSIGQASSGANVLTF.

This chain uses TRBV4-2 with TRBJ2-2; the D gene is possibly TRBD2 (6 bases). The CDR3 covers 17 residues. CDR1 is LGHNA, CDR2 YNFKEQ, per germline. Trimming took off 3 bases at V and 7 bases at J, with 21 bases between the two ends. In DNA, the CDR3 is TGTGCCAGCAGCCATGGAGACCGGGACTTTAGCGGCGGGGAGCTGTTTTTT. Residues: CASSHGDRDFSGGELFF.

This clonotype was detected only a few times. The V gene is TRBV12-3 or TRBV12-4, the J gene TRBJ2-1; 10 bases agree with TRBD2. V was clipped by 5 bases and J by 13 bases; unmatched bases: 11. The CDR3 sequence is 14 residues long. DNA of the CDR3: TGTGCCAGCAGTCACGAGCGGGAGGGCCGGTTACAGTTCTTC. Translated: CASSHEREGRLQFF.